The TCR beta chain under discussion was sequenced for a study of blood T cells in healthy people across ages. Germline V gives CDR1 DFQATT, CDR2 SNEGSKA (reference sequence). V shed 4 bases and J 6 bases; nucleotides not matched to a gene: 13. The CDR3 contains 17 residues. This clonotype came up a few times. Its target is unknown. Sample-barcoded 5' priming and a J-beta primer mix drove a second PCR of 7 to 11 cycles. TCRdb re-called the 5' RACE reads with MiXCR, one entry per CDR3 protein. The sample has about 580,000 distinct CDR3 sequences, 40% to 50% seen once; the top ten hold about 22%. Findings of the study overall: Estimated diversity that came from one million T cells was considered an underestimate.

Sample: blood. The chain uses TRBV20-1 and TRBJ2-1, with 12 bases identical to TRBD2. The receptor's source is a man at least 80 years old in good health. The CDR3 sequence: CSAIRLAGDRGANEQFF. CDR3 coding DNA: TGCAGTGCTATTAGACTAGCGGGGGACCGGGGGGCCAATGAGCAGTTCTTC.